The rows below give T cell receptor beta chains drawn from one sample of a study of T cells in Graves' hyperthyroidism and ophthalmopathy. TCRdb used MiXCR to reprocess the multiplex PCR reads, holding one entry per CDR3 protein. The sample includes some 550,000 distinct CDR3 sequences, 20% of them seen just once. Material: blood. The source of these receptors is a man aged 18 to 29 with Graves' hyperthyroidism. Both conserved end residues are part of each CDR3. D genes are given only for firm matches. Only part of the rows carry a size: once, few, many, or a class if the clone is expanded.

J gene: TRBJ1-5; clone size: -; D gene: TRBD1; V gene: TRBV12-3/TRBV12-4; CDR3 length: 16; CDR3 protein: CASTRGPDGTRGAQHF; CDR3 DNA: TGTGCCAGCACCAGGGGGCCCGACGGGACCCGGGGGGCCCAGCATTTT
J gene: TRBJ1-5; clone size: many; D gene: -; V gene: TRBV11-2; CDR3 length: 17; CDR3 protein: CASSSNGWGDSNQPQHF; CDR3 DNA: TGTGCCAGCAGCTCAAACGGGTGGGGGGATAGCAATCAGCCCCAGCATTTT
J gene: TRBJ2-3; clone size: -; D gene: TRBD2; V gene: TRBV5-1; CDR3 length: 16; CDR3 protein: CASSLELAGGPDTQYF; CDR3 DNA: TGCGCCAGCAGCTTGGAACTAGCGGGAGGGCCGGATACGCAGTATTTT
J gene: TRBJ1-1; clone size: many; D gene: TRBD1; V gene: TRBV28; CDR3 length: 16; CDR3 protein: CASSYPKDRGATEAFF; CDR3 DNA: TGTGCCAGCAGTTATCCCAAGGACAGGGGAGCCACTGAAGCTTTCTTT
J gene: TRBJ1-1; clone size: many; D gene: -; V gene: TRBV27; CDR3 length: 14; CDR3 protein: CASSPHVMNTEAFF; CDR3 DNA: TGTGCCAGCAGTCCACATGTGATGAACACTGAAGCTTTCTTT
J gene: TRBJ2-5; clone size: many; D gene: -; V gene: TRBV28; CDR3 length: 16; CDR3 protein: CASSLGGALAKETQYF; CDR3 DNA: TGTGCCAGCAGTCTGGGGGGGGCCCTTGCGAAAGAGACCCAGTACTTC
J gene: TRBJ1-5; clone size: many; D gene: -; V gene: TRBV27; CDR3 length: 16; CDR3 protein: CASSPFTEDSNQPQHF; CDR3 DNA: TGTGCCAGCAGTCCATTTACAGAGGATAGCAATCAGCCCCAGCATTTT
J gene: TRBJ2-1; clone size: few; D gene: TRBD1; V gene: TRBV2; CDR3 length: 13; CDR3 protein: CASSDQGVTEQFF; CDR3 DNA: TGTGCCAGCAGTGACCAGGGGGTCACTGAGCAGTTCTTC
J gene: TRBJ2-7; clone size: many; D gene: -; V gene: TRBV6-6; CDR3 length: 12; CDR3 protein: CASSSLATEQYF; CDR3 DNA: TGTGCCAGCAGTTCCCTAGCGACCGAGCAGTACTTC
J gene: TRBJ1-5; clone size: many; D gene: -; V gene: TRBV12-3/TRBV12-4; CDR3 length: 12; CDR3 protein: CASSFSNQPQHF; CDR3 DNA: TGTGCCAGCAGTTTTAGCAATCAGCCCCAGCATTTT
J gene: TRBJ1-2; clone size: many; D gene: TRBD1; V gene: TRBV12-3/TRBV12-4; CDR3 length: 15; CDR3 protein: CASSPKTGGATGYTF; CDR3 DNA: TGTGCCAGCAGTCCCAAGACAGGGGGCGCGACTGGCTACACCTTC
J gene: TRBJ2-3; clone size: -; D gene: -; V gene: TRBV15; CDR3 length: 16; CDR3 protein: CATSRDRRSGTDTQYF; CDR3 DNA: TGTGCCACCAGCAGAGATCGAAGGTCTGGCACAGATACGCAGTATTTT
J gene: TRBJ1-5; clone size: many; D gene: -; V gene: TRBV3-1; CDR3 length: 14; CDR3 protein: CASSLGNSNQPQHF; CDR3 DNA: TGTGCCAGCAGCCTTGGAAATAGCAATCAGCCCCAGCATTTT
J gene: TRBJ1-1; clone size: -; D gene: -; V gene: TRBV13; CDR3 length: 12; CDR3 protein: CASILAYGKAFF; CDR3 DNA: TGTGCCAGCATCTTAGCTTATGGGAAAGCTTTCTTT
J gene: TRBJ2-7; clone size: once; D gene: -; V gene: TRBV6-2/TRBV6-3; CDR3 length: 13; CDR3 protein: CASSYSVEHEQCF; CDR3 DNA: TGTGCCAGCAGTTACTCGGTTGAACACGAGCAGTGCTTC
J gene: TRBJ2-7; clone size: -; D gene: -; V gene: TRBV7-8; CDR3 length: 14; CDR3 protein: CASSFRGTDYEQYF; CDR3 DNA: TGTGCCAGCAGCTTTCGAGGGACCGATTACGAGCAGTACTTC
J gene: TRBJ1-1; clone size: -; D gene: -; V gene: TRBV6-5; CDR3 length: 14; CDR3 protein: CASSYSRVNTEACF; CDR3 DNA: TGTGCCAGCAGTTACTCGCGAGTGAACACTGAAGCTTGCTTT
J gene: TRBJ1-2; clone size: few; D gene: -; V gene: TRBV5-1; CDR3 length: 15; CDR3 protein: CASSLPDSTYRGYTF; CDR3 DNA: TGCGCCAGCAGCTTGCCGGACAGCACCTATAGGGGCTACACCTTC
J gene: TRBJ2-7; clone size: -; D gene: TRBD1; V gene: TRBV28; CDR3 length: 13; CDR3 protein: CASSSPGGGEQYF; CDR3 DNA: TGTGCCAGCAGTTCTCCAGGGGGCGGGGAGCAGTACTTC
J gene: TRBJ2-5; clone size: many; D gene: -; V gene: TRBV7-9; CDR3 length: 15; CDR3 protein: CASSTPGDDQETQYF; CDR3 DNA: TGTGCCAGCTCGACCCCAGGGGACGACCAAGAGACCCAGTACTTC
J gene: TRBJ2-5; clone size: few; D gene: -; V gene: TRBV20-1; CDR3 length: 15; CDR3 protein: CSAPGGLRPRGTQYF; CDR3 DNA: TGCAGTGCTCCCGGTGGGTTAAGACCTAGGGGGACCCAGTACTTC
J gene: TRBJ1-1; clone size: many; D gene: -; V gene: TRBV2; CDR3 length: 13; CDR3 protein: CASSYISEGEAFF; CDR3 DNA: TGTGCCAGCAGTTACATTTCTGAGGGTGAAGCTTTCTTT
J gene: TRBJ2-7; clone size: many; D gene: -; V gene: TRBV7-6; CDR3 length: 15; CDR3 protein: CASSLAGASSYEQYF; CDR3 DNA: TGTGCCAGCAGCTTAGCGGGGGCAAGCTCCTACGAGCAGTACTTC
J gene: TRBJ2-7; clone size: -; D gene: TRBD2; V gene: TRBV27; CDR3 length: 15; CDR3 protein: CASRLELAGAYEQYF; CDR3 DNA: TGTGCCAGCAGGCTAGAACTAGCGGGGGCATACGAGCAGTACTTC
J gene: TRBJ1-2; clone size: many; D gene: TRBD1; V gene: TRBV20-1; CDR3 length: 14; CDR3 protein: CSAPQGAGIYGYTF; CDR3 DNA: TGCAGTGCTCCTCAGGGGGCGGGAATCTATGGCTACACCTTC
J gene: TRBJ1-2; clone size: many; D gene: -; V gene: TRBV6-5; CDR3 length: 10; CDR3 protein: CASRANGYTF; CDR3 DNA: TGTGCCAGCAGGGCTAATGGCTACACCTTC
J gene: TRBJ1-6; clone size: many; D gene: TRBD1; V gene: TRBV12-3/TRBV12-4; CDR3 length: 15; CDR3 protein: CASSRMTGGNSPLHF; CDR3 DNA: TGTGCCAGCAGTCGGATGACAGGGGGTAATTCACCCCTCCACTTT
J gene: TRBJ1-2; clone size: -; D gene: -; V gene: TRBV11-1; CDR3 length: 13; CDR3 protein: CASSPAANYGYTF; CDR3 DNA: TGTGCCAGCAGCCCGGCAGCTAACTATGGCTACACCTTC
J gene: TRBJ2-2; clone size: many; D gene: -; V gene: TRBV27; CDR3 length: 15; CDR3 protein: CASSRDTENTGELFF; CDR3 DNA: TGTGCCAGCAGCCGGGACACCGAGAACACCGGGGAGCTGTTTTTT
J gene: TRBJ1-2; clone size: -; D gene: -; V gene: TRBV28; CDR3 length: 14; CDR3 protein: CASSPFYGEPRYTF; CDR3 DNA: TGTGCCAGCAGTCCCTTTTACGGTGAACCACGCTACACCTTC
J gene: TRBJ2-6; clone size: many; D gene: -; V gene: TRBV28; CDR3 length: 16; CDR3 protein: CASSLGGGGGANVLTF; CDR3 DNA: TGTGCCAGCAGTTTGGGTGGGGGCGGTGGGGCCAACGTCCTGACTTTC
J gene: TRBJ2-4; clone size: -; D gene: TRBD1; V gene: TRBV2; CDR3 length: 13; CDR3 protein: CASSGDSKNIQYF; CDR3 DNA: TGTGCCAGCAGTGGGGACAGCAAAAACATTCAGTACTTC
J gene: TRBJ2-2; clone size: -; D gene: TRBD1; V gene: TRBV6-5; CDR3 length: 16; CDR3 protein: CASSYYGTGNTGELFF; CDR3 DNA: TGTGCCAGCAGTTACTACGGGACAGGGAACACCGGGGAGCTGTTTTTT
J gene: TRBJ1-6; clone size: -; D gene: TRBD1; V gene: TRBV28; CDR3 length: 14; CDR3 protein: CASSIGTGYSPLHF; CDR3 DNA: TGTGCCAGCAGCATCGGGACAGGGTATTCACCCCTCCACTTT
J gene: TRBJ2-7; clone size: -; D gene: -; V gene: TRBV12-3/TRBV12-4; CDR3 length: 13; CDR3 protein: CASSLSQRAEQYF; CDR3 DNA: TGTGCCAGCAGTTTAAGCCAGCGAGCGGAGCAGTACTTC
J gene: TRBJ2-7; clone size: -; D gene: -; V gene: TRBV12-3/TRBV12-4; CDR3 length: 16; CDR3 protein: CASSFISPRRTYEQYF; CDR3 DNA: TGTGCCAGCAGTTTTATTTCGCCGCGACGGACCTACGAGCAGTACTTC
J gene: TRBJ1-2; clone size: few; D gene: -; V gene: TRBV30; CDR3 length: 15; CDR3 protein: CAWSGGTGNYGGYTF; CDR3 DNA: TGTGCCTGGAGTGGAGGAACGGGAAATTACGGTGGCTACACCTTC
J gene: TRBJ2-5; clone size: -; D gene: TRBD2; V gene: TRBV12-3/TRBV12-4; CDR3 length: 12; CDR3 protein: CASSYSGDPPDF; CDR3 DNA: TGTGCCAGCAGTTATAGCGGGGACCCGCCCGACTTC
J gene: TRBJ1-2; clone size: few; D gene: -; V gene: TRBV10-1; CDR3 length: 14; CDR3 protein: CASRGRGGIYGYTF; CDR3 DNA: TGCGCCAGCAGGGGCCGGGGGGGCATCTATGGCTACACCTTC
J gene: TRBJ2-2; clone size: -; D gene: TRBD2; V gene: TRBV12-3/TRBV12-4; CDR3 length: 16; CDR3 protein: CASRPAGLAEIGELFF; CDR3 DNA: TGTGCCAGCCGCCCCGCGGGGCTAGCGGAAATCGGGGAGCTGTTTTTT
J gene: TRBJ2-5; clone size: few; D gene: TRBD2; V gene: TRBV3-1; CDR3 length: 15; CDR3 protein: CASSRQTGGGETQYF; CDR3 DNA: TGTGCCAGCAGCCGTCAGACGGGGGGAGGAGAGACCCAGTACTTC
J gene: TRBJ2-7; clone size: -; D gene: TRBD2; V gene: TRBV6-4; CDR3 length: 13; CDR3 protein: CASRQGLTYEQYF; CDR3 DNA: TGTGCCAGCAGGCAGGGACTAACCTACGAGCAGTACTTC
J gene: TRBJ2-3; clone size: -; D gene: -; V gene: TRBV11-2; CDR3 length: 14; CDR3 protein: CASSSHRESDTQYF; CDR3 DNA: TGTGCCAGCAGCTCCCACAGGGAATCAGATACGCAGTATTTT
J gene: TRBJ2-5; clone size: many; D gene: TRBD1; V gene: TRBV5-1; CDR3 length: 16; CDR3 protein: CASSMAGTGNLETQYF; CDR3 DNA: TGCGCCAGCAGTATGGCCGGGACAGGGAATCTTGAGACCCAGTACTTC
J gene: TRBJ2-6; clone size: few; D gene: TRBD2; V gene: TRBV7-9; CDR3 length: 15; CDR3 protein: CASTLGGVGANVLTF; CDR3 DNA: TGTGCCAGCACCCTGGGGGGGGTCGGGGCCAACGTCCTGACTTTC
J gene: TRBJ1-1; clone size: many; D gene: -; V gene: TRBV7-9; CDR3 length: 13; CDR3 protein: CASALWGGTEAFF; CDR3 DNA: TGTGCCAGCGCGCTCTGGGGTGGAACTGAAGCTTTCTTT
J gene: TRBJ2-2; clone size: -; D gene: -; V gene: TRBV20-1; CDR3 length: 13; CDR3 protein: CSAPAPGTGELFF; CDR3 DNA: TGCAGCGCCCCGGCTCCGGGCACCGGGGAGCTGTTTTTT
J gene: TRBJ2-7; clone size: many; D gene: TRBD2; V gene: TRBV27; CDR3 length: 14; CDR3 protein: CASSLLSGGYEQYF; CDR3 DNA: TGTGCCAGCAGTTTATTAAGCGGGGGCTACGAGCAGTACTTC
J gene: TRBJ1-1; clone size: many; D gene: -; V gene: TRBV5-1; CDR3 length: 15; CDR3 protein: CASSLAPGTNTEAFF; CDR3 DNA: TGCGCCAGCAGCTTGGCCCCAGGGACAAACACTGAAGCTTTCTTT
J gene: TRBJ1-1; clone size: many; D gene: -; V gene: TRBV30; CDR3 length: 15; CDR3 protein: CAWSVGHAEGTEAFF; CDR3 DNA: TGTGCCTGGAGTGTGGGACACGCGGAGGGCACTGAAGCTTTCTTT
J gene: TRBJ2-7; clone size: many; D gene: -; V gene: TRBV10-2; CDR3 length: 13; CDR3 protein: CASSTGAVYEQYF; CDR3 DNA: TGCGCCAGCAGTACCGGGGCCGTGTACGAGCAGTACTTC
J gene: TRBJ2-7; clone size: few; D gene: TRBD1; V gene: TRBV27; CDR3 length: 17; CDR3 protein: CASSLSFGQGATYEQYF; CDR3 DNA: TGTGCCAGCAGTTTATCGTTCGGACAGGGGGCTACCTACGAGCAGTACTTC